This TCR beta chain was observed in a study of blood T cell repertoires in COVID-19 (TCRdb year 2020). Context from the whole study: Collaborator samples came from the United States, Italy and Spain and covered acute and convalescent phases of COVID-19. The repertoires were released in a freely available public database intended as a resource for research on the immune response to SARS-CoV-2. Where available, HLA class I and class II types were taken from metadata supplied by the sample provider and were not determined by assay-based typing. Sample metadata almost always included a de-identified subject ID, COVID-19 status, age in years and sex. Subjects who had been exposed to COVID-19, were actively infected with it, or had recovered from it provided the deeply sampled blood TCRbeta repertoires that made up the dataset. The prospective study material was composed of cDNA or gDNA derived from T cells, B-cell-depleted T cells, or PBMCs. Samples were obtained from the ongoing ImmuneRACE study (first 160 participants) and from 1,254 subjects provided by 6 global collaborators.

For this clone: Its target antigen remains unknown. Base qualities are missing; no much larger clone stands one base away.

Its CDR3 holds 13 amino acids, cysteine through phenylalanine. The only DNA kept is the CDR3, 39 bases in frame from the first base. For this chain, trimming is 5 bases at the V end and 7 bases at the J end, and the number of junction bases without a gene match is 8. The CDR1 and CDR2 encoded by the germline V gene (reference sequence) are MNHEY and SMNVEV. TCRbeta CDR3 regions were amplified from genomic DNA using the immunoSEQ Assay, a bias-controlled multiplex PCR. As for how the authors treated the data: Within the assay, amplification of reference gene primers was used to estimate how many nucleated cells each sample contained. Sequence reads were collapsed and filtered to measure the absolute abundance of every unique TCRbeta CDR3 rearrangement. For each sample, productive Simpson clonality was calculated as the square root of Simpson's diversity index across productive rearrangements. The table comes from immuneACCESS by way of TCRdb, which keeps in-frame sequences with V and J called. Part of the clones is missing from these tables; in studies checked, under half for an unresolved V gene and the rest for unknown reasons. D and trimming were read from the DNA, whereas the V and J calls and clone size are those reported in that table. This sample holds 350,000 or so clones; approximately 89% were observed only once. The ten largest clones represent roughly 4% of the sample.

One collaborating source in Seattle enrolled patients while the patients were actively infected and followed the patients over time throughout the course of disease. Whole blood was collected in K2EDTA tubes by collaborating institutions according to the institutions' own protocols. Collaborator samples were shipped for TCRbeta analysis as frozen whole blood, isolated PBMCs, or DNA extracted from either sample type. Findings and caveats that apply to the study as a whole: How much clinical and demographic metadata was included differed by source and by participant, and the metadata was provided uncurated.

The chain employs TRBV27 and TRBJ2-7, with 7 bases matching TRBD1. The receptor was derived from a woman aged 55-70 years with COVID-19, enrolled during active disease. The sequenced sample was peripheral blood. The sequence in DNA is TGTGCCAGCAGTGTTAGGGCCAGGGGGGAGCAGTACTTC. Translation gives CASSVRARGEQYF.